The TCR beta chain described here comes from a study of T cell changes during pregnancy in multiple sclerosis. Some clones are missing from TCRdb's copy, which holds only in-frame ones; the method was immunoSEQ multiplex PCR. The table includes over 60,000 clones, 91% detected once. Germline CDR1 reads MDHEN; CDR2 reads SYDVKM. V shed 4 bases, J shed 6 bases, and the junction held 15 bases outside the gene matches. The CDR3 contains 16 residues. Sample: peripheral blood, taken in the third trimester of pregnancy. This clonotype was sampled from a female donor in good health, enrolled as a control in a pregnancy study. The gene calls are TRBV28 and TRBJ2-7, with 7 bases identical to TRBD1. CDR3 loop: CASSYPNRGLQFEQYF. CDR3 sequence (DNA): TGTGCCAGCAGTTACCCCAACAGGGGTCTTCAATTCGAGCAGTACTTC.